This TCR beta chain emerged from a study of blood T cells in healthy people across ages. Turning to the study itself: Template-switching capture recovered about one barcoded beta molecule per two T cells. Study-wide results and limits: As naive T cell percentage varied, TCR beta diversity correlated strongly with it.

A second PCR, run for about 6 to 11 cycles, used a sample-barcoded 5' primer plus a J-beta primer mix. A tag from a template-switch adaptor with 12 random nucleotides marked each cDNA molecule. All samples yielded 2.5 million or more CDR3-containing paired-end reads. TCRdb passed the 5' RACE reads through MiXCR, listing each CDR3 protein once. Of 1.5 million to 2 million distinct CDR3 sequences in the sample, around 36% are singletons; the top ten hold approximately 11%. The CDR3 has 17 amino acids. Unmatched junction bases numbered 10, after V lost 2 bases and J lost 2 bases. Germline CDR1 is MDHEN and CDR2 is SYDVKM. This clonotype turned up a few times. Its antigen is not known.

The sample was blood. The sequence was collected from a woman in her twenties or thirties in good health. This sequence joins TRBV28 and TRBJ2-7, with 9 bases that match TRBD2. The CDR3, as DNA: TGTGCCAGCAGTTTACTGTCTAGCGGGAAGACGACCTACGAGCAGTACTTC. This translates into CASSLLSSGKTTYEQYF.